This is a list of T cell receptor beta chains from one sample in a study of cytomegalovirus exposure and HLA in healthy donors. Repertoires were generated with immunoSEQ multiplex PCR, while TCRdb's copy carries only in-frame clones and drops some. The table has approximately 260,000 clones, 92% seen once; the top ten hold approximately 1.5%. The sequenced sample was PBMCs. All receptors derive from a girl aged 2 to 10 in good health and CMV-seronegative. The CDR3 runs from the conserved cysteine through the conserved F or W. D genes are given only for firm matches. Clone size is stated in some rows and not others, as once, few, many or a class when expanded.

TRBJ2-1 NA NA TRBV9 TGTGCCAGCAGCGTAGGGGCAGTCCCCTACAATGAGCAGTTCTTC CASSVGAVPYNEQFF
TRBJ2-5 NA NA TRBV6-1 TGTGCCAGCAGTGAATGGGCGAAGCAAGAGACCCAGTACTTC CASSEWAKQETQYF
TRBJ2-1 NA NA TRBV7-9 TGTGCCAGCAGCTCATCGGGGGACTCCTGCAATGAGCAGTTCTTC CASSSSGDSCNEQFF
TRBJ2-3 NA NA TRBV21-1 TGTGCCAGCAGCAAAGCAGAGCGAAGAGCGTCGGATACGCAGTATTTT CASSKAERRASDTQYF
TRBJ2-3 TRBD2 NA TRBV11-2 TGTGCCAGCAGCTTCCAGCGGGGGACCACAGATACGCAGTATTTT CASSFQRGTTDTQYF
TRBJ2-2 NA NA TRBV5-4 TGTGCCAGCAGCTTGGGCGGGGAGAACACCGGGGAGCTGTTTTTT CASSLGGENTGELFF
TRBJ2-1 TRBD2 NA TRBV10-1 TGCGCCAGCAGTGACCAGCGGGGGGGCAAGGAACAGTTCTTC CASSDQRGGKEQFF
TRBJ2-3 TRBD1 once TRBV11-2 TGTGCCAGCAGCTTCGGACAGGGGGGTCCCACAGATACGCAGTATTTT CASSFGQGGPTDTQYF
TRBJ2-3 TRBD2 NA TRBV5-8 TGTGCCAGCAGCCCTGGGGGGGGTAGCACAGATACGCAGTATTTT CASSPGGGSTDTQYF
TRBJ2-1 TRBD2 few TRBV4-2 TGTGCCAGCAGCCCCGAGGGACTAGACCCTAGTGAGCAGTTCTTC CASSPEGLDPSEQFF
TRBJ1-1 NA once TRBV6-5 TGTGCCAGCAGTACAGGGCGGATGAGTGAAGCTTTCTTT CASSTGRMSEAFF
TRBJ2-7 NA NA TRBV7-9 TGTGCCACCAAGACGGCGGGCTACGAGCAGTACTTC CATKTAGYEQYF
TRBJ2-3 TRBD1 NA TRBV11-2 TGTGCCAGCAGCGCGGGACAGGGGAGGACAGATACGCAGTATTTT CASSAGQGRTDTQYF
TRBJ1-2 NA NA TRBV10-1 TGCGCCAGCAGACAGGTAATGTATGGCTACACCTTC CASRQVMYGYTF
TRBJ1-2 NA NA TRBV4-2 TGTGCCAGCAGCCTCAGCCGGGGTGGAGACTATGGCTACACCTTC CASSLSRGGDYGYTF
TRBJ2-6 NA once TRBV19 TGTGCCAGTACCTATTCCTCTGGGGCCAACGTCCTGACTTTC CASTYSSGANVLTF
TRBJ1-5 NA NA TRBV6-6 TGTGCCAGCAGTTCGAATCAGCCCCAGCATTTT CASSSNQPQHF
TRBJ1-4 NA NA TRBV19 TGTGCCAGTCGACAGACGGGAGTAAGAGAAAAACTGTTTTTT CASRQTGVREKLFF
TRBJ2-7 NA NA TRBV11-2 TGTGCCAGCAGTGTTGGAGCGGTCTACGAGCAGTACTTC CASSVGAVYEQYF
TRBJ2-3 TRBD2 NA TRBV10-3 TGTGCCATCAGTGACTTGAGTCTCGGGCGGGGGGGAGGCACAGATACGCAGTATTTT CAISDLSLGRGGGTDTQYF
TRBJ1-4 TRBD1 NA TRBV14 TGTGCCTACCACAGGGGTGAAGAGGCTAATGAAAAACTGTTTTTT CAYHRGEEANEKLFF
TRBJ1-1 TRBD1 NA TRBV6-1 TGTGCCAGCAGTGTTCAGGGGGCGACTGAAGCTTTCTTT CASSVQGATEAFF
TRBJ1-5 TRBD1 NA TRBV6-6 TGTGCCAGCAGTTACCTTGGACAGGCCAATCAGCCCCAGCATTTT CASSYLGQANQPQHF
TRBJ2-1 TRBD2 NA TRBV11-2 TGTGCCAGCAGCTTAGGATTTAGCGGGAATTACAATGAGCAGTTCTTC CASSLGFSGNYNEQFF
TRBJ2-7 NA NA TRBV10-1 TGCGCCAGCAGTGGCCCAATGGGGGGGCACGAGCAGTACTTC CASSGPMGGHEQYF
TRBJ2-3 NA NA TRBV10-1 TGCGCCAGCAGTGACTCCTGGCGGGGCGAAGATACGCAGTATTTT CASSDSWRGEDTQYF
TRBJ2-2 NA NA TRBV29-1 TGCAGCGCCTCGGACAGTGTAGGGCCCGGGGAGCTGTTTTTT CSASDSVGPGELFF
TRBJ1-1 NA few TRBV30 TGTGCCTGGAGTCGGAGGGATTGGGGAATAAACACTGAAGCTTTCTTT CAWSRRDWGINTEAFF
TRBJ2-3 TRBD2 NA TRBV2 TGTGCCAGCAGTGAATTCTTGCGGGTAGCGGGGGCACTTACAGATACGCAGTATTTT CASSEFLRVAGALTDTQYF
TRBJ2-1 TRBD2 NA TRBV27 TGTGCCAGCAGTTTAAGGCTAGCGGGTCCCTACAATGAGCAGTTCTTC CASSLRLAGPYNEQFF
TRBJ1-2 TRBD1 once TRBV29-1 TGCAGCGTTGAAGATTTGGGGACAGCCACTAACTATGGCTACACCTTC CSVEDLGTATNYGYTF
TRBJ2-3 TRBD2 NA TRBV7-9 TGTGCCAGCAGCCAACAGACTAGCGGGGGCACAGATACGCAGTATTTT CASSQQTSGGTDTQYF
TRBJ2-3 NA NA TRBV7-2 TGTGCCAGCAGCGAGACTACCTTGAATACGCAGTATTTT CASSETTLNTQYF
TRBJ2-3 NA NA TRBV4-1 TGCGCCAGCAGCCAAGGACCGAGACAGGGCACAGATACGCAGTATTTT CASSQGPRQGTDTQYF
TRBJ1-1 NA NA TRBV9 TGTGCCAGCAGCGTAGAAGGAGCCCTGAACACTGAAGCTTTCTTT CASSVEGALNTEAFF
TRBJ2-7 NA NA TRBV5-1 TGCGCCAGCAGAGGCCGGGACTTGAATCCGTCCGAGCAGTACTTC CASRGRDLNPSEQYF
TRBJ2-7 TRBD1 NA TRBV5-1 TGCGCCAGCAGCTACTCCGGGACAGGTAACTTTTACGAGCAGTACTTC CASSYSGTGNFYEQYF
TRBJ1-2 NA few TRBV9 TGTGCCAGCAGCCCGGGGGGGACCTATGGCTACACCTTC CASSPGGTYGYTF